Following are 8 T cell receptor beta chains from one sample sequenced in a study of identical twins. Via MiXCR, TCRdb re-called the 5' RACE reads, giving one row per CDR3 protein. The sample holds over 600,000 distinct CDR3 sequences, around 20% seen once. This sample also belongs to another study, concerning T cells expressing NK-cell markers.

The sample was PBMCs. These receptors came from a young woman in good health.

The V and J genes are TRBV7-9 and TRBJ2-7; D remains unclear. There are 14 residues in the CDR3. From germline, CDR1 is SEHNR and CDR2 FQNEAQ (reference sequence). With 3 bases removed from V and 6 bases from J, the gap between germline ends came to 15 bases. This CDR3 reads CASSFFVSSGEQYF. CDR3 nucleotide sequence: TGTGCCAGCAGCTTTTTCGTTTCTTCGGGCGAGCAGTACTTC.

V usage is TRBV10-1 and J usage is TRBJ2-7; perhaps TRBD2 as D (5 bases). Germline V gives CDR1 WNHNN, CDR2 SYGVQD (reference sequence). CDR3 length: 14 amino acids. V lost 5 bases and J lost 2, with 13 bases in between. In DNA, the CDR3 is TGCGCCAGCAGTCGGACTCCGAGCACCTACGAGCAGTACTTC. This encodes CASSRTPSTYEQYF.

The rearrangement uses TRBV5-1 and TRBJ2-2, with a possible D match to TRBD1 (6 bases). The CDR3 has 15 amino acids. Between the trimmed V and J ends, which lost 4 bases and 5 bases, there was a span of 15 bases. Germline assignment: CDR1 SGHRS and CDR2 YFSETQ. The CDR3 bases are TGCGCCAGCAGCGGGGACAACCAGATTACCGGGGAGCTGTTTTTT. Translation gives CASSGDNQITGELFF.

This clonotype has a handful of counts. The chain has TRBV20-1 and TRBJ2-1, with 9 bases lining up with TRBD2. Losses at the gene ends were 3 bases for V and 9 bases for J; bases not matched to a gene: 9. CDR1 and CDR2 (germline): DFQATT, SNEGSKA (reference sequence). This CDR3 contains 14 residues. The CDR3 protein is CSASGGGAGSEQFF. CDR3 sequence (DNA): TGCAGTGCTAGCGGCGGGGGGGCGGGGAGTGAGCAGTTCTTC.

In its sample, this clonotype was seen a few times. The rearrangement links TRBV6-2 or TRBV6-3 to TRBJ1-1; D may be TRBD1 (5 bases). The V and J ends lost 2 bases and 6 bases respectively, with 7 bases between them. The CDR3 is made up of 12 amino acids. The germline V gene has CDR1 MNHEY and CDR2 SVGEGT. CDR3 protein: CASSYRDSEAFF. In nucleotides, the CDR3 is TGTGCCAGCAGTTACAGGGACTCTGAAGCTTTCTTT.

The table lists this clonotype with many counts. The rearrangement links TRBV12-3 or TRBV12-4 to TRBJ1-2; 8 nucleotides match TRBD1. The CDR3 totals 14 residues. V was clipped by 2 bases and J by 4 bases; unmatched bases: 3. The CDR3 loop reads CASSLWDRIYGYTF. CDR3 DNA: TGTGCCAGCAGTTTATGGGACAGGATCTATGGCTACACCTTC.

This clonotype was seen a few times. The chain recombines TRBV2 with TRBJ1-5; D uncertain. CDR1 and CDR2 from the germline V gene are SNHLY and FYNNEI. V dropped 10 bases and J dropped 6 bases, with 16 bases sitting between them. The CDR3 runs 13 residues. CDR3 DNA sequence: TGTGCCATACTGAAATCAGACGGTCAGCCCCAGCATTTT. As protein: CAILKSDGQPQHF.

This clonotype was recorded a few times. The CDR3 region has the DNA TGTGCCAGCAGTGAAAATTTAAGCAGGGTCCAGTTCTTC. This translates into CASSENLSRVQFF. The V call is TRBV2, the J call TRBJ2-1; D is possibly TRBD1 (5 bases). The CDR3 is made up of 13 amino acids. Germline V gene sequence: CDR1 SNHLY, CDR2 FYNNEI. V was cut by 2 bases and J by 13 bases, with 15 bases left in between.